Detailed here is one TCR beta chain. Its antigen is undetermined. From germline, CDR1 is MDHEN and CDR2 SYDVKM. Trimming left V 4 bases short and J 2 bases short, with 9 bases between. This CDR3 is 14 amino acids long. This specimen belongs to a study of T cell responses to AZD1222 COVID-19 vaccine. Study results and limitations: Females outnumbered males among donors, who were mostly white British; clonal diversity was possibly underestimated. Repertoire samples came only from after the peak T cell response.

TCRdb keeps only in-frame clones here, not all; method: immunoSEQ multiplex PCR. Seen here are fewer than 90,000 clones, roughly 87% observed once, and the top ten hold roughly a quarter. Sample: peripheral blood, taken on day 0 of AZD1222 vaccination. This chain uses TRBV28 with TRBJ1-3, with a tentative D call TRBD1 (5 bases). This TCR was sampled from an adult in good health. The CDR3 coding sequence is TGTGCCAGCAGTTCCGGGACGGCTGGAAACACCATATATTTT. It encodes CASSSGTAGNTIYF.